These 5 T cell receptor beta chains were sequenced from one sample in a study of blood T cell repertoires in COVID-19. Sequencing used immunoSEQ multiplex PCR; TCRdb keeps in-frame clones, though not all of them. The data contain 95,000 to 150,000 clones, over 60% of them singletons. The sequenced sample was peripheral blood. These receptors were collected from a woman older than 75 with acute or convalescent COVID-19.

This clone is a singleton in its sample. DNA of the CDR3: TGTGCCACCAGCAGAGATAGCGGGAGGAGCTACGAGCAGTACTTC. Protein product: CATSRDSGRSYEQYF. This chain links TRBV15 with TRBJ2-7; 10 bases fit TRBD2. Germline CDR1 is LNHNV and CDR2 is YYDKDF (reference sequence). The CDR3 contains 15 residues. V shed 0 bases, J shed 3 bases, and the junction held 2 bases outside the gene matches. Using reference TRBV15 and TRBJ2-7 for the parts outside the CDR3, the full variable domain is DAMVIQNPRYQVTQFGKPVTLSCSQTLNHNVMYWYQQKSSQAPKLLFHYYDKDFNNEADTPDNFQSRRPNTSFCFLDIRSPGLGDTAMYLCATSRDSGRSYEQYFGPGTRLTVT.

CDR3 loop: CAISEMASYEQYF. The CDR3 DNA reads TGTGCCATCAGTGAAATGGCCTCCTACGAGCAGTACTTC. The genes are TRBV10-3 and TRBJ2-7; no clear D. CDR3 length equals 13 residues. Trimming shortened V by 3 bases and J by 0 bases, and 6 bases separated the two germline ends. Germline V gene sequence: CDR1 ENHRY, CDR2 SYGVKD.

The chain joins TRBV6-6 to TRBJ2-5; the match to TRBD2 covers 9 bases. The V gene's germline CDR1 is MNHNY and CDR2 SVGAGI (reference sequence). V lost 4 bases and J lost 4; bases outside the gene matches: 7. The CDR3 runs to 15 residues. CDR3 in amino acids: CASSWGLASGETQYF. The DNA of the CDR3 is TGTGCCAGCAGTTGGGGACTAGCCTCAGGAGAGACCCAGTACTTC.

The genes are TRBV2 and TRBJ1-3; D perhaps matches TRBD1 (6 bases). Trimming removed 11 bases at V and 2 bases at J, with 10 bases between. The germline V gene has CDR1 SNHLY and CDR2 FYNNEI. The CDR3 is made up of 12 amino acids. Here the CDR3 reads CASRQAGNTIYF. The CDR3 DNA reads as TGTGCCTCAAGACAGGCTGGAAACACCATATATTTT.

As regards this clone: Sequence at one end of the junction differs from germline and may be a read error. The chain joins TRBV7-8 to TRBJ1-6; tentative D call: TRBD1 (6 bases). This CDR3 contains 19 residues. Germline V lookup: CDR1 SGHVS, CDR2 FQNEAQ. CDR3 in DNA: TGTGCCAGCAGTTTAGTCCCTTTCCAGGGGCGCAGCTATAATTCACCCCTCCACTTT. Protein: CASSLVPFQGRSYNSPLHF.